This T cell receptor beta chain was retrieved from a study of CD8 T cells in ankylosing spondylitis. Study-wide results and limits: Blood of patients with ankylosing spondylitis appeared to be characterized by a TCR beta motif of several highly homologous variants.

Germline V gene lookup returns CDR1 SGHNT and CDR2 YYREEE (reference sequence). The V end lost 0 bases, the J end lost 4 bases, and 10 bases lay between the germline ends. The CDR3 consists of 14 residues. On this clonotype itself: Its cognate antigen is unknown.

Construction of TCR beta libraries was performed using quantitative 5'-RACE with molecular barcodes. TCRdb fed the 5' RACE reads into MiXCR, producing one record per CDR3 protein. Counted here are 300,000 to 400,000 distinct CDR3 sequences, approximately 20% occurring once; the ten biggest clones make up approximately 16%. Sequencing input: blood, either unsorted or a sorted T cell fraction (not recorded which). This rearrangement joins TRBV5-4 to TRBJ1-2; D remains unclear. The TCR originated in a male donor with ankylosing spondylitis. The CDR3 spells CASSLAVTSYGYTF. DNA of the CDR3: TGTGCCAGCAGCTTGGCTGTGACAAGCTATGGCTACACCTTC.